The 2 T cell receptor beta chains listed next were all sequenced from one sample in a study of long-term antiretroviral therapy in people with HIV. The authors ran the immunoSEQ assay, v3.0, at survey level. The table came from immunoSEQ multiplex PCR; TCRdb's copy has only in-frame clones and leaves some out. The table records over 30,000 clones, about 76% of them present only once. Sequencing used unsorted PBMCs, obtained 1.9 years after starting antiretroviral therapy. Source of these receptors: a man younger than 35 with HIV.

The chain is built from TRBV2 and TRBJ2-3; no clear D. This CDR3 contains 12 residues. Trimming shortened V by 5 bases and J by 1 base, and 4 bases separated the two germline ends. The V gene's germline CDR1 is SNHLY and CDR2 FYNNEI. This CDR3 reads CASSRGTDTQYF. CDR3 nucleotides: TGTGCCAGCAGTAGAGGCACAGATACGCAGTATTTT.

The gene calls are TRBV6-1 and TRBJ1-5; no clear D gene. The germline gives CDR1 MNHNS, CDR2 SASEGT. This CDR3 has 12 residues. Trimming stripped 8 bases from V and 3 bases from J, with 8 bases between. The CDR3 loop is CASWQANQPQHF. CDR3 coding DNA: TGTGCCAGCTGGCAAGCCAATCAGCCCCAGCATTTT.